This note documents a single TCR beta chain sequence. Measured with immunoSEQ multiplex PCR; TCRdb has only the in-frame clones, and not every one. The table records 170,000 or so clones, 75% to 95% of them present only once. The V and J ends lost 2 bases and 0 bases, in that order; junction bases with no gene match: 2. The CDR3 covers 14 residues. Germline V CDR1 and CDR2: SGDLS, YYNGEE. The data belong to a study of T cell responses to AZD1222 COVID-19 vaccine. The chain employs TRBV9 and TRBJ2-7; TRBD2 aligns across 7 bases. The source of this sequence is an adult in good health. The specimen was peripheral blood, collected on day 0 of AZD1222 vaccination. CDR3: CASSVSGVSYEQYF. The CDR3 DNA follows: TGTGCCAGCAGCGTCAGCGGGGTCTCCTACGAGCAGTACTTC.